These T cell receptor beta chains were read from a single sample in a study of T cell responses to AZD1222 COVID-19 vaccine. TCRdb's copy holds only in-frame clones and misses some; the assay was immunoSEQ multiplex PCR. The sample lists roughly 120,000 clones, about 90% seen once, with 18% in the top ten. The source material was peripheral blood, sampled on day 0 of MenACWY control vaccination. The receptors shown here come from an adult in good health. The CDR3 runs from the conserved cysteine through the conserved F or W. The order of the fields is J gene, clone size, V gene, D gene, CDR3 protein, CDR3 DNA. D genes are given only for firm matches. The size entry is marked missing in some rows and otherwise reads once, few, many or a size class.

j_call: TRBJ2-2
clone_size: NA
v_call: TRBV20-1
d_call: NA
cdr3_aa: CSASRDRITGELFF
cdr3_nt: TGCAGTGCTAGTCGGGACCGAATCACCGGGGAGCTGTTTTTT

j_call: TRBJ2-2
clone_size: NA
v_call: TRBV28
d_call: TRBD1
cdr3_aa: CASDPRGDSFSPFPGELFF
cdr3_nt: TGTGCCAGCGACCCACGAGGGGACAGCTTCTCTCCCTTCCCCGGGGAGCTGTTTTTT

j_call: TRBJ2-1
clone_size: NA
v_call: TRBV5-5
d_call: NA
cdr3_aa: CASSLVGLYNEQFF
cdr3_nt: TGTGCCAGCAGCTTGGTCGGGCTCTACAATGAGCAGTTCTTC

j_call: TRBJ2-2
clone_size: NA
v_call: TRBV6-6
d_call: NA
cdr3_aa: CASSRLVPGTTSTGELFF
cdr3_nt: TGTGCCAGCAGTCGCTTGGTCCCCGGGACCACCTCCACCGGGGAGCTGTTTTTT

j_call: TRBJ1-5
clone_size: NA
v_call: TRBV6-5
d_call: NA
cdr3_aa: CASSYSGYYQPQHF
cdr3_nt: TGTGCCAGCAGTTACTCGGGCTACTATCAGCCCCAGCATTTT

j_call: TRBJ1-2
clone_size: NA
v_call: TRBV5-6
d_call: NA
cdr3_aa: CASSLSISLGYTF
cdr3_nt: TGTGCCAGCAGCTTATCGATCAGTCTGGGCTACACCTTC

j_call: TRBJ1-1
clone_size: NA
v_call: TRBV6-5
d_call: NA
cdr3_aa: CASRTIVRGEAFF
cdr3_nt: TGTGCCAGCAGAACGATTGTCAGGGGTGAAGCTTTCTTT

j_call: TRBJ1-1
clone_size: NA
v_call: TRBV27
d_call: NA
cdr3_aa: CASSGGRAPAFF
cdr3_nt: TGTGCCAGCAGCGGTGGTAGGGCGCCTGCTTTCTTT

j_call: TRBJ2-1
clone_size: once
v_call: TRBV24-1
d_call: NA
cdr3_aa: CATSFRPGPTYNEQFF
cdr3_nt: TGTGCCACCAGTTTTAGGCCCGGGCCCACCTACAATGAGCAGTTCTTC

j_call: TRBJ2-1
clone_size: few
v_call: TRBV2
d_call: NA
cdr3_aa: CASSGLYNEQFF
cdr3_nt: TGTGCCAGCAGTGGATTATACAATGAGCAGTTCTTC

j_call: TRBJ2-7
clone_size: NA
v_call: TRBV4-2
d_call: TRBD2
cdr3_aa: CASSREGSGNYEQYF
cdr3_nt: TGTGCCAGCAGCCGGGAAGGTAGCGGGAACTACGAGCAGTACTTC